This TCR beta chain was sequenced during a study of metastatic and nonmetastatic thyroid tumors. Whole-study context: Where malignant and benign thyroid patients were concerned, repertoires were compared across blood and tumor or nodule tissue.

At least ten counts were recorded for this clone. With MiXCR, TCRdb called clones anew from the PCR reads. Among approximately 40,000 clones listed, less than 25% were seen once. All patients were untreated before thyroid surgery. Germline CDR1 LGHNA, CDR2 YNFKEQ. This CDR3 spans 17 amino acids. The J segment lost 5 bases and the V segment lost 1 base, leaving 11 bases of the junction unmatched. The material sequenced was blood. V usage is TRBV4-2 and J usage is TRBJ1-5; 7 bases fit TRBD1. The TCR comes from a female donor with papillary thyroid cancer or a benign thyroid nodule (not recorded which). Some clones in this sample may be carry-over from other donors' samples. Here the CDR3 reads CASSQGGQGDRDQPQHF. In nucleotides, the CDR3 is TGTGCCAGCAGCCAAGGAGGTCAGGGGGATCGGGATCAGCCCCAGCATTTT.